A single sample gave rise to the 9 T cell receptor beta chains below, sequenced in a study of OX40 agonist ivuxolimab in advanced cancers. Assay used: immunoSEQ multiplex PCR; TCRdb lists only in-frame clones, some missing. Among 45,000 to 65,000 clones listed, 70% to 85% were seen once. The source material was CD4+ or CD8+ T cells sorted from blood, sampled in a trial of the OX40 agonist ivuxolimab. Receptor source: an adult with an advanced solid tumor such as melanoma, head and neck, liver or kidney cancer.

The rearrangement links TRBV11-2 to TRBJ2-5; the D is unclear. V gave up 0 bases and J gave up 9 bases, with 5 bases separating them. The V gene's germline CDR1 is SGHAT and CDR2 FQNNGV. The CDR3 totals 11 residues. The CDR3 reads CASSLDRAQYF. The CDR3 bases are TGTGCCAGCAGCTTAGATAGGGCCCAGTACTTC.

This clone was detected a few times. This chain uses TRBV5-5 with TRBJ2-5; D remains ambiguous. Trimming removed 3 bases from V and 4 bases from J, with 10 bases in between. Germline V gene sequence: CDR1 SGHKS, CDR2 YYEKEE (reference sequence). The CDR3 is made up of 13 amino acids. The CDR3 nucleotides read TGTGCCAGCAGCTCCGGCTCGGGAGAGACCCAGTACTTC. This gives the protein CASSSGSGETQYF.

This rearrangement joins TRBV5-5 to TRBJ2-3; possible D gene TRBD2, 5 bases. Deletions cut 2 bases from V and 1 base from J, with 8 bases between. In germline, CDR1 is SGHKS, CDR2 YYEKEE (reference sequence). The CDR3 has 14 amino acids. The CDR3 is CASSLERGTDTQYF. The CDR3 DNA reads TGTGCCAGCAGCTTAGAGAGGGGCACAGATACGCAGTATTTT.

CDR3 residues: CASNPGTGANYGYTF. CDR3 DNA: TGTGCCAGCAATCCCGGGACAGGGGCCAACTATGGCTACACCTTC. The chain links TRBV28 to TRBJ1-2, with TRBD1 matching over 10 bases. Germline V gene sequence: CDR1 MDHEN, CDR2 SYDVKM. This CDR3 contains 15 residues. The V segment lost 7 bases and the J segment 2 bases; nucleotides outside the gene matches: 7.

V usage is TRBV2 and J usage is TRBJ2-5, with a weak D call TRBD2 (6 bases). V was cut by 7 bases and J by 3 bases, with 9 bases left in between. The CDR3 runs to 12 residues. Per germline, CDR1 SNHLY and CDR2 FYNNEI. CDR3 sequence (DNA): TGTGCCAGCAACTGGGGGGAAGAGACCCAGTACTTC. As protein: CASNWGEETQYF.

The V call is TRBV5-1, the J call TRBJ1-6; no firm D call. The CDR3 consists of 16 residues. V lost 1 base and J 8 bases, leaving 16 bases between the germline ends. Looked up from germline, CDR1 is SGHRS and CDR2 is YFSETQ. CDR3 residues: CASSLSMQFGDSPLHF. CDR3 DNA: TGCGCCAGCAGCTTGAGTATGCAGTTCGGTGATTCACCCCTCCACTTT.

CDR3 sequence: CASSELRQGETQYF. The DNA of the CDR3 is TGTGCCAGCAGTGAACTTCGGCAGGGGGAGACCCAGTACTTC. This sequence joins TRBV2 and TRBJ2-5; tentative D call: TRBD1 (6 bases). The CDR3 loop spans 14 amino acids. V was shortened by 2 bases and J by 5 bases, with 12 bases between the two germline ends. Per germline, CDR1 SNHLY and CDR2 FYNNEI.

The chain is built from TRBV2 and TRBJ2-7; D is undetermined. V lost 7 bases to trimming and J lost 1 base, with 11 bases between them. The germline V gene encodes CDR1 SNHLY and CDR2 FYNNEI. The CDR3 covers 13 residues. For the CDR3, the DNA is TGTGCCAGCAAGTCAGTGTTTTCCTACGAGCAGTACTTC. It codes for CASKSVFSYEQYF. Complete variable domain (other parts from reference TRBV2 and TRBJ2-7): EPEVTQTPSHQVTQMGQEVILRCVPISNHLYFYWYRQILGQKVEFLVSFYNNEISEKSEIFDDQFSVERPDGSNFTLKIRSTKLEDSAMYFCASKSVFSYEQYFGPGTRLTVT.

The chain joins TRBV11-2 to TRBJ2-2; 9 bases match TRBD1. There are 18 residues in the CDR3. Germline V lookup: CDR1 SGHAT, CDR2 FQNNGV. V shed 5 bases, J shed 1 base, and the junction held 11 bases outside the gene matches. The CDR3 coding sequence is TGTGCCAGCAGCGCCTCCTCCGGGACAGGGAAGAACACCGGGGAGCTGTTTTTT. As protein: CASSASSGTGKNTGELFF.